The T cell receptor (beta chain) described here comes from a study of blood T cell repertoires in COVID-19. As for the study in general: Collection of acute and convalescent COVID-19 samples took place in the United States, Italy and Spain. T cells, B-cell-depleted T cells, or PBMCs supplied cDNA or gDNA.

Original processing methods: Researchers report that nucleated cell counts were estimated from reference gene primer amplification. The repertoire was sequenced with immunoSEQ multiplex PCR; TCRdb's copy has only in-frame clones and lacks some. V and J calls and clone size are those listed in that table; D and trimming were worked out from the DNA. The table includes approximately 200,000 clones, more than 75% detected once. This CDR3 has 15 residues. V lost 4 bases and J lost 8; bases outside the gene matches: 10. Germline V lookup: CDR1 MNHEY, CDR2 SMNVEV (reference sequence). The table lists this clone with a few counts.

The sequence was obtained from a woman aged 40 to 50 with COVID-19, enrolled during active disease. What was sequenced was peripheral blood. The chain couples TRBV27 to TRBJ1-2, with 10 bases aligning to TRBD1. The CDR3 loop reads CASSSIPGQGYGYTF. CDR3 nucleotide sequence: TGTGCCAGCAGTTCTATCCCGGGACAGGGGTACGGCTACACCTTC.